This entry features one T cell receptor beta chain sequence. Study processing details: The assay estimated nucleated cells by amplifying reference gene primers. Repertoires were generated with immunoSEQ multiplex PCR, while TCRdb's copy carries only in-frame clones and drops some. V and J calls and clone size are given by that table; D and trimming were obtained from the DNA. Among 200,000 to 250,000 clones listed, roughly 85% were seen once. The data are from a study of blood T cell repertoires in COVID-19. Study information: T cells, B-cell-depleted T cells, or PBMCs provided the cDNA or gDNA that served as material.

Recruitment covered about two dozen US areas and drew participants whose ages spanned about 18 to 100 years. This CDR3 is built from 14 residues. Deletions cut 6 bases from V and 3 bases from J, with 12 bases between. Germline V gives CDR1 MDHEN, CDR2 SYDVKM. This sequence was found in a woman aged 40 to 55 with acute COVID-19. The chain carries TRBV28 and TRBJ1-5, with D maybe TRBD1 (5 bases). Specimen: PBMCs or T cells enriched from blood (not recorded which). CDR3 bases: TGTGCCAGCAGCAGGGAAGGGGCCAATCAGCCCCAGCATTTT. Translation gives CASSREGANQPQHF.